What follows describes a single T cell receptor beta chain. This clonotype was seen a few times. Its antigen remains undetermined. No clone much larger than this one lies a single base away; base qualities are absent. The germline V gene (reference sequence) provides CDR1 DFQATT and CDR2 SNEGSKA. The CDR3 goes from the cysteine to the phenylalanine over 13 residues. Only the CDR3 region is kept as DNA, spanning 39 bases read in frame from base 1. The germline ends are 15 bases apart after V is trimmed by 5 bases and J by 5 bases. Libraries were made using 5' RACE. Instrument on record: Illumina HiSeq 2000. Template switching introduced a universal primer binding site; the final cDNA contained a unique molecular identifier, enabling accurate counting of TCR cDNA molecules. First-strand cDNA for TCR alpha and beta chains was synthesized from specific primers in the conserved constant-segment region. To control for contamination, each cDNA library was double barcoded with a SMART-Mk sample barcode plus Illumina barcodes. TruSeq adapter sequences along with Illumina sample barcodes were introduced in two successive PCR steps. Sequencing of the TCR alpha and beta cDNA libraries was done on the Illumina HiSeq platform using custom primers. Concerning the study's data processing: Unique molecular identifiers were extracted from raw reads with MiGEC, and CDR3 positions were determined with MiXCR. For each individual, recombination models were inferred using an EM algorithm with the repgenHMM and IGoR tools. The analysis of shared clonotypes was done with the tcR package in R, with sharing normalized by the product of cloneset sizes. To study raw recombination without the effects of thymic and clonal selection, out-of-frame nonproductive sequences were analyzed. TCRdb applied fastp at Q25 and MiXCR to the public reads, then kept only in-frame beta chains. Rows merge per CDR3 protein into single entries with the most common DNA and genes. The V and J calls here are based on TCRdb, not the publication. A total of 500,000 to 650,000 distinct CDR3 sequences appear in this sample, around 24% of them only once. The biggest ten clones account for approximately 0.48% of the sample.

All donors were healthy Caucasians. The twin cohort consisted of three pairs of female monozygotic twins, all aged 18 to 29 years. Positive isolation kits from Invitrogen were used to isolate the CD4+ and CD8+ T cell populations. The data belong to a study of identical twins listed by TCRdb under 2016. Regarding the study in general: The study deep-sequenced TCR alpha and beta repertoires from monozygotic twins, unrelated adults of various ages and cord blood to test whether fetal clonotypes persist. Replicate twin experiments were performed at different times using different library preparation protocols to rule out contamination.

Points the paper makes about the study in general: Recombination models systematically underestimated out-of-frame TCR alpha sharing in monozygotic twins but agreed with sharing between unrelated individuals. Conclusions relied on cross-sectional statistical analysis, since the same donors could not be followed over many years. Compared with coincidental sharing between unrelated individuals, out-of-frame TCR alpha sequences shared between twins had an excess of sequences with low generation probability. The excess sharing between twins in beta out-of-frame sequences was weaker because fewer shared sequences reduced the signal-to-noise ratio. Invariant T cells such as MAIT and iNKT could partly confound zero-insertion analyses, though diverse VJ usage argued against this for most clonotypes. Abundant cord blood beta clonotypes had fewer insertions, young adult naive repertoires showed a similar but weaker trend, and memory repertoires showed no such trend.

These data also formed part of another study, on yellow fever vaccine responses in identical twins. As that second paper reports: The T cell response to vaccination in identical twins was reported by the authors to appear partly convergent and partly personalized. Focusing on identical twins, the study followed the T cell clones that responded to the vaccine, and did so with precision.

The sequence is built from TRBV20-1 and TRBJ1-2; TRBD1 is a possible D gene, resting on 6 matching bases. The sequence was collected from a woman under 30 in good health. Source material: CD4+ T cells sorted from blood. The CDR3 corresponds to CSAQRGGTYGYTF. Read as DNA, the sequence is TGCAGTGCTCAGAGGGGGGGTACATATGGCTACACCTTC.